These 32 T cell receptor beta chains were sequenced from one sample in a study of post-analysis software for immune sequencing data. General observations from the study: The study found TRBV5-6, TRBV5-1 and TRBV20-1 among five or six TRBV segments more frequent in patients than controls.

These receptors have no known antigen. The TCR beta cDNA libraries carried unique molecular identifiers. In TCRdb, the PCR reads were re-called with MiXCR into one record per CDR3 protein. The sample shows some 890,000 distinct CDR3 sequences, approximately 57% of them seen only once. The sequencing sample was made of blood. Source of these receptors: a girl aged 5 to 17 with multiple sclerosis.

The chain uses TRBV10-3 and TRBJ2-2; unclear D gene. The ends were cut back, 4 bases at V and 4 bases at J, with 13 bases in the middle. Germline V gene data show CDR1 as ENHRY and CDR2 as SYGVKD. The CDR3 is made up of 15 amino acids. The CDR3 spells CAISGNSSGTGELFF. CDR3 in DNA: TGTGCCATCAGTGGGAACAGCAGTGGCACCGGGGAGCTGTTTTTT.

The chain joins TRBV29-1 to TRBJ2-7; 7 bases line up with TRBD1. The CDR3 extends over 13 amino acids. Germline CDR1 is SQVTM and CDR2 is ANQGSEA. With 4 bases clipped from V and 2 bases from J, the junction kept 5 bases outside the gene matches. The CDR3 here is CSVVRTGTYEQYF. The DNA for the CDR3 is TGCAGCGTTGTCAGGACAGGAACCTACGAGCAGTACTTC.

This clonotype appeared once. V gene TRBV19 combines with J gene TRBJ1-5; 7 nucleotides align to TRBD1. The trim removed 5 bases at V and 0 bases at J, leaving 13 bases unmatched. The CDR3 is 18 amino acids. Per the germline V gene, CDR1 is LNHDA and CDR2 is SQIVND (reference sequence). CDR3 sequence reads: CASSPGGQGDYSNQPQHF. The CDR3 DNA follows: TGTGCCAGTAGTCCGGGGGGGCAGGGGGATTATAGCAATCAGCCCCAGCATTTT.

The rearrangement links TRBV4-1 to TRBJ2-2; tentative D call: TRBD1 (5 bases). This CDR3 contains 14 residues. Germline CDR1 MGHRA, CDR2 YSYEKL. V was pared by 1 base and J by 8 bases, with 11 bases between. The CDR3 sequence: CASSQGQPKGELFF. DNA of the CDR3: TGCGCCAGCAGCCAAGGACAGCCGAAGGGGGAGCTGTTTTTT.

The chain is built from TRBV7-9 and TRBJ2-1, with 10 bases lining up with TRBD2. This CDR3 is 16 amino acids long. Trimming cost V 4 bases and J 5 bases; bases outside gene matches: 8. CDR1 and CDR2 (germline): SEHNR, FQNEAQ (reference sequence). The CDR3 DNA reads TGTGCCAGCAGCTGGCCTAGCGGGGGCTCAAACAATGAGCAGTTCTTC. Translation gives CASSWPSGGSNNEQFF.

This sequence joins TRBV20-1 and TRBJ2-3, with TRBD2 matching 12 bases. This CDR3 spans 18 amino acids. Germline V gene lookup returns CDR1 DFQATT and CDR2 SNEGSKA (reference sequence). Unmatched junction bases numbered 14, after V lost 6 bases and J lost 1 base. For the CDR3, the DNA is TGCAGTGCGGATCGTCTCTCTAGCGGGAGGGCCGGCACAGATACGCAGTATTTT. Its translation: CSADRLSSGRAGTDTQYF.

For this clonotype: Its ends do not fully match the called genes, so a read error is possible. This chain uses TRBV29-1 with TRBJ2-6; TRBD1 might be the D (5 bases). CDR1 SQVTM and CDR2 ANQGSEA come from the germline V gene. CDR3 length: 11 residues. The CDR3 DNA reads TGCAGCGTTGCTGGGGCCAACGTCCGGACTTTC. It codes for CSVAGANVRTF. The complete variable domain, with remaining parts taken from reference TRBV29-1 and TRBJ2-6, reads SAVISQKPSRDICQRGTSLTIQCQVDSQVTMMFWYRQQPGQSLTLIATANQGSEATYESGFVIDKFPISRPNLTFSTLTVSNMSPEDSSIYLCSVAGANVRTFGAGSRLTVL.

The chain has TRBV18 and TRBJ2-3; TRBD2 aligns across 10 bases. The ends lost 4 bases at V and 3 bases at J; junction bases unmatched: 4. Germline CDR1 is KGHSH and CDR2 is LQKENI. The CDR3 length is 15 residues. CDR3 sequence (DNA): TGTGCCAGCTCACGTCTAGCGGGGGTGACAGATACGCAGTATTTT. Translated, it gives CASSRLAGVTDTQYF.

CDR3 sequence: CAISFSRDRVSYEQYF. CDR3 in DNA: TGTGCCATCAGTTTCTCCCGGGACAGGGTCTCCTACGAGCAGTACTTC. This sequence joins TRBV10-3 and TRBJ2-7, with TRBD1 identical over 9 bases. V trimming: 5 bases; J trimming: 0 bases; junction bases outside the gene matches: 8. Germline-derived CDR1 and CDR2 are ENHRY and SYGVKD. This CDR3 contains 16 residues.

This clonotype showed up just a few times. The gene calls are TRBV7-6 and TRBJ1-4; 9 bases agree with TRBD1. With 5 bases clipped from V and 4 bases from J, the junction kept 8 bases outside the gene matches. This CDR3 has 16 residues. Germline CDR1 SGHVS, CDR2 FNYEAQ. The CDR3 spells CASSPYRGQINEKLFF. In nucleotides, the CDR3 is TGTGCCAGCAGCCCGTACAGGGGGCAGATTAATGAAAAACTGTTTTTT.

The genes are TRBV7-6 and TRBJ2-7; TRBD2 matches at 7 bases. Unmatched junction bases numbered 10, after V lost 5 bases and J lost 6 bases. The CDR3 sequence is 14 residues long. Germline CDR1 reads SGHVS; CDR2 reads FNYEAQ. CDR3 DNA sequence: TGTGCCAGCAGCCCTCCAGTAGCGGGTCTCGAGCAGTACTTC. Translation gives CASSPPVAGLEQYF.

This clonotype was observed a few times. CDR3 protein: CATSRETGQRPWEQYF. In DNA, the CDR3 is TGTGCCACCAGCAGAGAGACAGGACAGAGACCTTGGGAGCAGTACTTC. The chain has TRBV15 and TRBJ2-7; perhaps TRBD1 as D (6 bases). The CDR3 has 16 residues. The germline V and J ends were trimmed by 0 bases and 7 bases, with 19 bases remaining between them. CDR1 is LNHNV and CDR2 is YYDKDF in the germline V gene (reference sequence).

This chain joins TRBV25-1 and TRBJ2-1; D unresolved. Germline V gene lookup returns CDR1 MGHDK and CDR2 SYGVNS. V lost 1 base to trimming and J lost 3 bases, with 16 bases between them. This CDR3 region has 17 residues. CDR3 residues: CASSESVWVSNYNEQFF. Written as DNA, the CDR3 is TGTGCCAGCAGTGAATCTGTATGGGTCAGTAACTACAATGAGCAGTTCTTC.

The table lists this clonotype with a few counts. V gene TRBV5-1 combines with J gene TRBJ2-1, with 10 bases lining up with TRBD1. Germline CDR1 is SGHRS and CDR2 is YFSETQ. This CDR3 has 15 residues. The V segment lost 1 base and the J segment 7 bases; nucleotides outside the gene matches: 5. The CDR3 is CASSLWGGQGNEQFF. CDR3 nucleotide sequence: TGCGCCAGCAGCTTGTGGGGGGGACAGGGGAATGAGCAGTTCTTC.

J is TRBJ2-7 and V is TRBV3-1, with TRBD2 identical over 7 bases. Germline CDR1 and CDR2: LGHDT and YNNKEL (reference sequence). CDR3 length: 15 amino acids. With 4 bases clipped from V and 3 bases from J, the junction kept 9 bases outside the gene matches. The CDR3 sequence is CASSPTAGAYYEQYF. Written as DNA, the CDR3 is TGTGCCAGCAGCCCTACCGCGGGAGCATACTACGAGCAGTACTTC.

The genes are TRBV4-1 and TRBJ2-1; 8 positions agree with TRBD1. The tail of the sequence fits TRBJ2-7 better, so the J call may be wrong. CDR1 is MGHRA, CDR2 YSYEKL, per germline. CDR3 length: 16 residues. CDR3 in DNA: TGCGCCAGCAGCCAAGTTTCAGGGGGCGGATACAATGAGCAGTACTTC. It is translated as CASSQVSGGGYNEQYF.

The chain uses TRBV6-1 and TRBJ1-4, with D unresolved. The CDR3 runs 12 residues. V lost 6 bases, J lost 8 bases, and 10 bases lay in between. CDR1 and CDR2 (germline): MNHNS, SASEGT. CDR3 bases: TGTGCCAGCAGCCCCCAGTTGGAAAAACTGTTTTTT. Its protein is CASSPQLEKLFF.

In its sample, this clonotype was seen a few times. The rearrangement links TRBV10-3 to TRBJ2-1; 15 nucleotides match TRBD2. CDR1 and CDR2 from the germline V gene are ENHRY and SYGVKD. Trimming cost V 7 bases and J 9 bases; bases outside gene matches: 10. The CDR3 totals 16 residues. Here the CDR3 reads CAITAGLAGGGGEQFF. CDR3 nucleotides: TGTGCCATCACTGCGGGACTAGCGGGGGGAGGGGGTGAGCAGTTCTTC.

This sequence joins TRBV29-1 and TRBJ2-7, with D possibly matching TRBD2 (6 bases). Germline lookup yields CDR1 SQVTM and CDR2 ANQGSEA. Trimming took off 5 bases at V and 2 bases at J, with 13 bases between the two ends. The CDR3 runs 13 residues. CDR3 region: CSVRGSSPYEQYF. The CDR3 DNA reads as TGCAGCGTTCGGGGGTCTAGCCCCTACGAGCAGTACTTC.

This clonotype was seen a handful of times. The chain uses TRBV20-1 and TRBJ2-3, with a tentative D call TRBD2 (6 bases). Germline V lookup: CDR1 DFQATT, CDR2 SNEGSKA (reference sequence). V was clipped by 1 base and J by 0 bases, with 11 bases between them. The CDR3 contains 15 residues. The CDR3 coding sequence is TGCAGTGCTAGAGTACGGGGGATAAGCACAGATACGCAGTATTTT. This translates into CSARVRGISTDTQYF.

The J gene is TRBJ2-5, the V gene TRBV15; D remains unclear. CDR3 length equals 12 residues. Germline CDR1 reads LNHNV; CDR2 reads YYDKDF (reference sequence). V lost 4 bases and J 2 bases, leaving 5 bases between the germline ends. The CDR3 spells CATSMSQETQYF. For the CDR3, the DNA is TGTGCCACCAGCATGAGTCAAGAGACCCAGTACTTC.

This clonotype was seen a few times. The chain uses TRBV10-1 and TRBJ2-1; 8 bases line up with TRBD2. Germline V gene sequence: CDR1 WNHNN, CDR2 SYGVQD (reference sequence). The CDR3 runs to 14 residues. The trim removed 10 bases at V and 4 bases at J, leaving 9 bases unmatched. This CDR3 reads CANPLAGGYNEQFF. The CDR3 DNA reads as TGCGCCAACCCTCTCGCGGGAGGTTACAATGAGCAGTTCTTC.

The chain joins TRBV5-5 to TRBJ2-2; no definite D call. The germline V gene encodes CDR1 SGHKS and CDR2 YYEKEE (reference sequence). The V gene lost 3 bases and the J gene lost 3 bases, with 15 bases spanning the gap. CDR3 length: 16 amino acids. In DNA, the CDR3 is TGTGCCAGCAGCTATTGGAGTTCAGGACACACCGGGGAGCTGTTTTTT. This gives the protein CASSYWSSGHTGELFF.

The chain carries TRBV6-5 and TRBJ2-5; the D gene is possibly TRBD2 (5 bases). The CDR3 runs to 15 residues. V was trimmed by 2 bases and J by 2 bases, leaving 12 bases between them. Germline V lookup: CDR1 MNHEY, CDR2 SVGAGI. CDR3 sequence: CASSYAGLAQETQYF. The CDR3, as DNA: TGTGCCAGCAGTTACGCAGGACTGGCACAAGAGACCCAGTACTTC.

The sample holds one count of this clonotype. The chain carries TRBV29-1 and TRBJ2-5, with 12 bases matching TRBD2. The end of the DNA aligns better with TRBJ2-7, so the J call may be wrong. The CDR3 spans 12 residues. The germline V gene encodes CDR1 SQVTM and CDR2 ANQGSEA. The CDR3 DNA follows: TGCAGCGCTGGACTAGCGGGGTTCGAGCAGTACTTC. Translation gives CSAGLAGFEQYF.

The V call is TRBV27, the J call TRBJ2-4; D is ambiguous. The CDR3 is 14 amino acids. The germline CDR1 and CDR2 sequences are MNHEY and SMNVEV (reference sequence). The V gene lost 8 bases and the J gene lost 1 base, with 12 bases spanning the gap. In DNA form, the CDR3 reads TGTGCCAGCTCTGGGAACGAGGCCAAAAACATTCAGTACTTC. Protein product: CASSGNEAKNIQYF.

This chain uses TRBV4-1 with TRBJ2-5, with D perhaps TRBD1 (6 bases). This CDR3 is built from 17 residues. V lost 0 bases and J lost 5, with 19 bases in between. Germline values: CDR1 MGHRA, CDR2 YSYEKL. The DNA for the CDR3 is TGCGCCAGCAGCCAAGAAGGCGTGAACAGGGCCGGCGAGACCCAGTACTTC. Translated, it gives CASSQEGVNRAGETQYF.

The CDR3 sequence is CAITAQRGIVADTQYF. CDR3 in DNA: TGTGCCATCACAGCCCAGCGGGGTATAGTTGCAGATACGCAGTATTTT. The V call is TRBV10-3, the J call TRBJ2-3; 7 bases agree with TRBD2. The germline V gene has CDR1 ENHRY and CDR2 SYGVKD. The V segment lost 7 bases and the J segment 4 bases; nucleotides outside the gene matches: 14. There are 16 residues in the CDR3.

The chain recombines TRBV6-5 with TRBJ2-7; 9 bases align to TRBD1. This CDR3 is built from 14 residues. From germline, CDR1 is MNHEY and CDR2 SVGAGI. After removal of 6 bases from V and 9 bases from J, the junction contained 12 bases not matched to a gene. CDR3 sequence: CASRNRDRDHGQYF. CDR3 sequence (DNA): TGTGCCAGCAGGAACCGGGACAGGGACCACGGGCAGTACTTC.

The chain joins TRBV20-1 to TRBJ2-5, with a tentative D call TRBD2 (5 bases). The V gene's germline CDR1 is DFQATT and CDR2 SNEGSKA (reference sequence). The CDR3 runs to 12 residues. The V and J ends lost 5 bases and 5 bases respectively, with 12 bases between them. The CDR3 coding sequence is TGCAGTGCTGGTGGGCCGGGGGAGACCCAGTACTTC. As protein: CSAGGPGETQYF.

V usage is TRBV9 and J usage is TRBJ2-1; the D is unclear. The CDR3 runs to 14 residues. The V end lost 0 bases, the J end lost 8 bases, and 12 bases lay between the germline ends. The germline V gene has CDR1 SGDLS and CDR2 YYNGEE. The chain's CDR3 is CASSVAPDGHEQFF. DNA for the CDR3: TGTGCCAGCAGCGTAGCGCCCGACGGCCATGAGCAGTTCTTC.

The J gene is TRBJ2-7, the V gene TRBV21-1. TRBV21-1 is designated a pseudogene. This CDR3 contains 12 residues. The CDR3: CASTLSQIEQYF. Here the CDR3 DNA reads TGTGCCAGCACACTTTCCCAGATCGAGCAGTACTTC.